These 18 T cell receptor beta chains were all obtained from the same sample, sequenced in a study of Graves' ophthalmopathy and Graves' hyperthyroidism (dated by TCRdb to 2016 to 2019). Sequencing used an Illumina HiSeq 2000. For repertoire sequencing, TCR beta CDR3 regions were amplified from RNA transcripts. A first-round RT-PCR used HTBI primers with the Qiagen OneStep RT-PCR kit, followed by a second-round multiplex PCR, size selection and purification. The public reads were quality trimmed at Q25 with fastp and then assembled into clones with MiXCR by TCRdb, keeping productive beta chains. All rows with the same CDR3 protein become a single entry with the most common DNA and genes. Present in this sample are 650,000 to 900,000 distinct CDR3 sequences, around 40% of which were seen just once. Around 40% of the sample is held by the ten biggest clonotypes. Specimen: peripheral blood. These receptor sequences come from an adult man with Graves' ophthalmopathy.

The sample holds many counts of this clonotype. The gene calls are TRBV7-2 and TRBJ2-7; 7 bases map to TRBD2. Unmatched junction bases numbered 9, after V lost 1 base and J lost 6 bases. Germline assignment: CDR1 SGHTA and CDR2 FQGNSA. This CDR3 spans 15 amino acids. CDR3 coding DNA: TGTGCCAGCAGCTTAGTTTCGGCGGGAGAGGGCGAGCAGTACTTC. Its protein product is CASSLVSAGEGEQYF.

This clonotype was counted a single time. This chain uses TRBV7-9 with TRBJ2-5; TRBD2 matches at 9 bases. CDR1 is SEHNR, CDR2 FQNEAQ, per germline (reference sequence). Trimming took 5 bases from V and 2 from J; bases not matched to a gene: 9. The CDR3 has 16 amino acids. The CDR3 bases are TGTGCCAGCAGCCCAGCGGGGGGTGACGGGCAAGAGACCCAGTACTTC. It specifies CASSPAGGDGQETQYF.

To note about this clonotype: Mismatch with germline at one junction end may stem from a read error. The chain is built from TRBV11-2 and TRBJ1-1; no firm D call. CDR3 length: 13 amino acids. Germline V gene sequence: CDR1 SGHAT, CDR2 FQNNGV. In DNA, the CDR3 is TGTGCCAGCAGCTTAGGTATGAACACTGGAGCTTTCTTT. It encodes CASSLGMNTGAFF.

V and J are TRBV5-6 and TRBJ1-2; 11 bases agree with TRBD1. From germline, CDR1 is SGHDT and CDR2 YYEEEE. With V trimmed by 4 bases and J by 8 bases, 10 bases remained unmatched. The CDR3 is 15 residues long. The CDR3, as DNA: TGTGCCAGCAGCCAACTCGGACAGGGGGCAGCCGGCTACACCTTC. This translates into CASSQLGQGAAGYTF. Full variable domain (remainder filled in from reference TRBV5-6 and TRBJ1-2): DAGVTQSPTHLIKTRGQQVTLRCSPKSGHDTVSWYQQALGQGPQFIFQYYEEEERQRGNFPDRFSGHQFPNYSSELNVNALLLGDSALYLCASSQLGQGAAGYTFGSGTRLTVV.

There are many counts of this clonotype. This sequence joins TRBV24-1 and TRBJ1-5; weak D call: TRBD1 (6 bases). This CDR3 has 13 residues. The V end lost 11 bases, the J end lost 6 bases, and 16 bases lay between the germline ends. Germline CDR1 is KGHDR and CDR2 is SFDVKD. For the CDR3, the DNA is TGTGCCAGCAGACCCGACAGGATTCAGCCCCAGCATTTT. The encoded protein is CASRPDRIQPQHF.

This clonotype was seen only a few times. This chain joins TRBV10-3 and TRBJ1-4; D is undetermined. This CDR3 is 15 amino acids long. Between the trimmed V and J ends, which lost 10 bases and 3 bases, there was a span of 18 bases. CDR1 is ENHRY, CDR2 SYGVKD, per germline. The CDR3 coding sequence is TGTGCCAGCGGCAAAAGGAGGGCGGCTAATGAAAAACTGTTTTTT. This translates into CASGKRRAANEKLFF.

The V call is TRBV20-1, the J call TRBJ1-5; 9 bases are shared with TRBD1. The germline CDR1 and CDR2 sequences are DFQATT and SNEGSKA (reference sequence). Trimming took 3 bases from V and 3 from J; bases not matched to a gene: 3. The CDR3 has 14 amino acids. The CDR3 DNA sequence: TGCAGTGCTAGCGGGACAGGGACCAATCAGCCCCAGCATTTT. Its translation is CSASGTGTNQPQHF.

This clonotype came up many times. This rearrangement joins TRBV9 to TRBJ1-2; perhaps TRBD1 as D (6 bases). The germline CDR1 and CDR2 sequences are SGDLS and YYNGEE. The CDR3 consists of 12 residues. V gave up 0 bases and J gave up 13 bases, with 13 bases separating them. Here the CDR3 reads CASSVVTGARTF. The CDR3 DNA follows: TGTGCCAGCAGCGTAGTTACGGGGGCACGCACCTTC.

In regard to this clonotype: Germline is not matched at one junction end, which may reflect a read error. The gene calls are TRBV2 and TRBJ2-7, with TRBD1 identical over 8 bases. CDR3 length equals 14 residues. Germline-derived CDR1 and CDR2 are SNHLY and FYNNEI. The CDR3 coding sequence is TGTGCCAGCAGTGGTGGCAGGGGGCCCTACGAGCAGTACTTT. This encodes CASSGGRGPYEQYF.

Many counts were recorded for this clonotype. V is TRBV7-8 and J is TRBJ1-6; TRBD1 agrees at 9 bases. This CDR3 is built from 15 residues. Unmatched junction bases numbered 0, after V lost 1 base and J lost 5 bases. Looked up from germline, CDR1 is SGHVS and CDR2 is FQNEAQ. The CDR3 here is CASSLGTGDNSPLHF. The CDR3 bases are TGTGCCAGCAGCTTAGGGACAGGGGATAATTCACCCCTCCACTTT. Using reference TRBV7-8 and TRBJ1-6 for the parts outside the CDR3, the full variable domain is GAGVSQSPRYKVAKRGQDVALRCDPISGHVSLFWYQQALGQGPEFLTYFQNEAQLDKSGLPSDRFFAERPEGSVSTLKIQRTQQEDSAVYLCASSLGTGDNSPLHFGNGTRLTVT.

As concerns this clonotype: The junction does not match germline at one end; this may be a read error. V is TRBV10-3 and J is TRBJ2-7; the D is unclear. The V gene's germline CDR1 is ENHRY and CDR2 SYGVKD. CDR3 length: 15 residues. The CDR3 spells CASSEWSEPSYEQYF. CDR3 sequence (DNA): TGTGCCAGCAGTGAGTGGTCGGAACCCTCTTACGAGCAGTACTTC.

In its sample, this clonotype was seen many times. The chain has TRBV9 and TRBJ2-5; the D gene is possibly TRBD1 (6 bases). Trimming shortened V by 4 bases and J by 7 bases, and 14 bases separated the two germline ends. The V gene's germline CDR1 is SGDLS and CDR2 YYNGEE. The CDR3 totals 13 residues. The CDR3: CASSSRGEGTQYF. In DNA form, the CDR3 reads TGTGCCAGCAGCTCCAGGGGTGAGGGGACCCAGTACTTC.

This clonotype was observed a few times. The J gene is TRBJ2-2, the V gene TRBV19; the D gene is possibly TRBD1 (6 bases). V gave up 3 bases and J gave up 4 bases, with 12 bases separating them. CDR3 length: 15 residues. CDR1 is LNHDA, CDR2 SQIVND, per germline (reference sequence). DNA of the CDR3: TGTGCCAGTAGTATTTCAGGGGTTGGCACCGGGGAGCTGTTTTTT. Its translation is CASSISGVGTGELFF. Drawing the rest from reference TRBV19 and TRBJ2-2, the complete variable domain is DGGITQSPKYLFRKEGQNVTLSCEQNLNHDAMYWYRQDPGQGLRLIYYSQIVNDFQKGDIAEGYSVSREKKESFPLTVTSAQKNPTAFYLCASSISGVGTGELFFGEGSRLTVL.

The CDR3 here is CATSRVGVTDTQYF. In DNA, the CDR3 is TGTGCCACCAGCAGAGTTGGGGTCACAGATACGCAGTATTTT. The chain carries TRBV15 and TRBJ2-3; D not certain. Germline loops: CDR1 LNHNV, CDR2 YYDKDF (reference sequence). The CDR3 is 14 amino acids. The ends were cut back, 1 base at V and 2 bases at J, with 7 bases in the middle.

The chain joins TRBV25-1 to TRBJ2-5; 8 bases align to TRBD1. The J call may be wrong; the DNA end is better matched by TRBJ2-1. The CDR3 runs 13 residues. Germline V lookup: CDR1 MGHDK, CDR2 SYGVNS. The CDR3 DNA sequence: TGTGCCTCCGAAATCAGGGGGCTCGAGACCCAGTTCTTC. Protein: CASEIRGLETQFF.

The V gene is TRBV20-1, the J gene TRBJ1-2, with 7 bases that match TRBD1. Germline V CDR1 and CDR2: DFQATT, SNEGSKA (reference sequence). Unmatched junction bases numbered 4, after V lost 3 bases and J lost 3 bases. The CDR3 is made up of 13 amino acids. As DNA, the CDR3 is TGCAGTGCTAGTGGAGGGGGCGACTATGGCTACACCTTC. This translates into CSASGGGDYGYTF.

This clonotype was found once. The chain employs TRBV19 and TRBJ2-7, with D possibly being TRBD2 (5 bases). V lost 7 bases to trimming and J lost 0 bases, with 10 bases between them. The V gene's germline CDR1 is LNHDA and CDR2 SQIVND (reference sequence). The CDR3 has 13 amino acids. The CDR3 DNA is TGTGCCAGTAAGGAGGCGAGCTCCTACGAGCAGTACTTC. Its translation is CASKEASSYEQYF. The full variable domain, completed using reference TRBV19 and TRBJ2-7, is DGGITQSPKYLFRKEGQNVTLSCEQNLNHDAMYWYRQDPGQGLRLIYYSQIVNDFQKGDIAEGYSVSREKKESFPLTVTSAQKNPTAFYLCASKEASSYEQYFGPGTRLTVT.

This clonotype was detected many times. The chain employs TRBV7-2 and TRBJ1-1, with 10 nucleotides matching TRBD1. The CDR3 loop spans 15 amino acids. Trimming removed 3 bases from V and 0 bases from J; junction bases left unmatched: 1. Germline values: CDR1 SGHTA, CDR2 FQGNSA. The CDR3 here is CASSLTGGMNTEAFF. In DNA form, the CDR3 reads TGTGCCAGCAGCTTGACAGGGGGCATGAACACTGAAGCTTTCTTT.